The 11 T cell receptor beta chains given below trace back to one sample, sequenced in a study of T cells after somatic rescue of genetic block (dated by TCRdb to about 2020). Receptors were amplified or captured by the immunoSEQ multiplex PCR assay. This immuneACCESS table, as held by TCRdb, lists in-frame sequences with V and J called but not all clones. Of the missing ones, under half trace to an unresolved V gene in checked studies; the others have no known cause. Recorded for this sample are around 67,000 clones; just over 90% of them occurred a single time. Around 3% of the sample rests with the top ten. The source material was peripheral blood mononuclear cells (PBMCs). These receptor sequences come from a man in his forties.

CDR3 protein: CSVSYQGLSNIQYF. CDR3 DNA sequence: TGCAGCGTTTCTTACCAGGGTTTGTCAAACATTCAGTACTTC. This chain joins TRBV29-1 and TRBJ2-4; perhaps TRBD1 as D (5 bases). CDR3 length equals 14 residues. Germline V gene data show CDR1 as SQVTM and CDR2 as ANQGSEA. Trimming removed 5 bases at V and 6 bases at J, with 17 bases between. Full variable domain (missing parts from reference TRBV29-1 and TRBJ2-4): SAVISQKPSRDICQRGTSLTIQCQVDSQVTMMFWYRQQPGQSLTLIATANQGSEATYESGFVIDKFPISRPNLTFSTLTVSNMSPEDSSIYLCSVSYQGLSNIQYFGAGTRLSVL.

The chain uses TRBV27 and TRBJ2-4; no reliable D call. V was trimmed by 6 bases and J by 7 bases, leaving 4 bases between them. CDR3 length equals 10 residues. Germline CDR1 is MNHEY and CDR2 is SMNVEV (reference sequence). The CDR3 spells CASRGNIQYF. The CDR3, as DNA: TGTGCCAGCAGGGGTAACATTCAGTACTTC.

The V and J genes are TRBV11-3 and TRBJ2-1; D might be TRBD2 (5 bases). Germline V gene sequence: CDR1 SGHNT, CDR2 YENEEA. The CDR3 is 15 amino acids. Trimming cost V 1 base and J 4 bases, with 11 bases left between them. CDR3 amino acids: CASSLGGQAYNEQFF. CDR3 sequence (DNA): TGTGCCAGCAGCTTAGGAGGGCAAGCGTACAATGAGCAGTTCTTC.

CDR3 DNA sequence: TGTGCCAGCAGCCAAGATTCCCCACTAGCGGGAGAGACCCAGTACTTC. This translates into CASSQDSPLAGETQYF. V and J are TRBV4-2 and TRBJ2-5; 9 bases match TRBD2. The trim removed 0 bases at V and 4 bases at J, leaving 6 bases unmatched. Germline V gene lookup returns CDR1 LGHNA and CDR2 YNFKEQ. The CDR3 loop spans 16 amino acids.

CDR3 sequence (DNA): TGCGCCAGCACTAGCGGGGGTTACAATGAGCAGTTCTTC. Its translation is CASTSGGYNEQFF. This sequence joins TRBV10-2 and TRBJ2-1; 10 bases are shared with TRBD2. Germline V gene data show CDR1 as WSHSY and CDR2 as SAAADI. After removal of 7 bases from V and 4 bases from J, the junction contained 1 base not matched to a gene. The CDR3 contains 13 residues.

The rearrangement links TRBV5-1 to TRBJ1-6; D is possibly TRBD1 (6 bases). The V gene's germline CDR1 is SGHRS and CDR2 YFSETQ. This CDR3 comprises 14 residues. Trimming removed 6 bases from V and 9 bases from J, with 16 bases in between. This CDR3 reads CASTTGTTISPLHF. The CDR3 DNA sequence: TGCGCCAGCACCACCGGGACAACAATTTCACCCCTCCACTTT.

This chain joins TRBV5-4 and TRBJ1-4, with 9 bases identical to TRBD1. J was trimmed by 6 bases and V by 0 bases; bases with no gene match: 6. Germline V gene sequence: CDR1 SGHNT, CDR2 YYREEE (reference sequence). The CDR3 runs 16 residues. The DNA for the CDR3 is TGTGCCAGCAGCTTGGGGACAGGGGAGACTTATGAAAAACTGTTTTTT. It yields the protein CASSLGTGETYEKLFF.

The chain employs TRBV14 and TRBJ2-5; TRBD2 agrees at 8 bases. This CDR3 is 15 amino acids long. Trimming took 4 bases from V and 5 from J; bases not matched to a gene: 9. Germline values: CDR1 SGHDN, CDR2 FVKESK. DNA for the CDR3: TGTGCCAGCAGCCGAACGGTGACTAGCGCCGAGACCCAGTACTTC. Its translation is CASSRTVTSAETQYF.

This chain connects TRBV7-8 to TRBJ1-2, with D possibly TRBD1 on 5 matching bases. Trimming shortened V by 5 bases and J by 4 bases, and 26 bases separated the two germline ends. The V gene's germline CDR1 is SGHVS and CDR2 FQNEAQ. CDR3 length: 18 amino acids. The CDR3 sequence: CASSLKGRERDRVYGYTF. The CDR3 nucleotides are TGTGCCAGCAGCCTAAAGGGGAGGGAACGGGATCGAGTCTATGGCTACACCTTC.

The J gene is TRBJ2-7, the V gene TRBV11-1; D call uncertain. From germline, CDR1 is SGHAT and CDR2 FQDESV (reference sequence). V lost 2 bases, J lost 3 bases, and 8 bases lay in between. The CDR3 extends over 13 amino acids. CDR3 DNA sequence: TGTGCCAGCAGCTTAATGGCGAACTACGAGCAGTACTTC. As protein: CASSLMANYEQYF. Full variable domain (missing parts from reference TRBV11-1 and TRBJ2-7): EAEVAQSPRYKITEKSQAVAFWCDPISGHATLYWYRQILGQGPELLVQFQDESVVDDSQLPKDRFSAERLKGVDSTLKIQPAELGDSAMYLCASSLMANYEQYFGPGTRLTVT.

The V and J genes are TRBV7-6 and TRBJ1-4, with D hard to call. V was cut by 1 base and J by 0 bases, with 9 bases left in between. The CDR3 totals 16 residues. Germline assignment: CDR1 SGHVS and CDR2 FNYEAQ. The CDR3 spells CASSLVGLPTNEKLFF. The CDR3 DNA is TGTGCCAGCAGCTTAGTAGGCCTACCAACTAATGAAAAACTGTTTTTT.